This T cell receptor (beta chain) was obtained from a study of T cell responses to AZD1222 COVID-19 vaccine. General study findings and limits: Only a handful of AZD1222 recipients, several in all, had baseline seropositivity.

The germline gives CDR1 SGHRS, CDR2 YFSETQ. The CDR3 has 15 amino acids. V lost 6 bases, J lost 8 bases, and 7 bases stayed unmatched. To note about this clone: What it binds is not known.

The table came from immunoSEQ multiplex PCR; TCRdb's copy has only in-frame clones and leaves some out. The sample yields over 100,000 clones, around 90% seen once. The source of this sequence is an adult in good health. The specimen comprised peripheral blood, sampled on day 0 of AZD1222 vaccination. The rearrangement uses TRBV5-1 and TRBJ2-1; TRBD2 aligns across 14 bases. The CDR3 nucleotides read TGCGCCAGCACCGGGACTAGCGGGAGCCCCGATGAGCAGTTCTTC. Encoded protein: CASTGTSGSPDEQFF.